A single sample is the source of the 24 T cell receptor beta chains below, sequenced in a study of T cell repertoires in cytomegalovirus infection. TCRdb used MiXCR to reprocess the reads, holding one entry per CDR3 protein. The table has a few hundred thousand distinct CDR3 sequences, roughly an eighth seen once; the top ten hold 8.5% to 9%. The material sequenced was PBMCs. The receptors come from a human donor in good health (CMV status not recorded). Some clones in this sample may be carry-over from other donors' samples.

This clonotype was observed at least ten times. This chain links TRBV7-2 with TRBJ2-5, with 7 bases matching TRBD1. V was clipped by 5 bases and J by 2 bases; unmatched bases: 8. Germline V lookup: CDR1 SGHTA, CDR2 FQGNSA. This CDR3 spans 15 amino acids. The CDR3 is CASSQTGRVQETQYF. The CDR3 region has the DNA TGTGCCAGCAGCCAGACAGGGAGAGTTCAAGAGACCCAGTACTTC. The whole variable domain, filled in from reference TRBV7-2 and TRBJ2-5, reads GAGVSQSPSNKVTEKGKDVELRCDPISGHTALYWYRQSLGQGLEFLIYFQGNSAPDKSGLPSDRFSAERTGGSVSTLTIQRTQQEDSAVYLCASSQTGRVQETQYFGPGTRLLVL.

This clonotype came up many times. Written as DNA, the CDR3 is TGTGCCAGCAGCTTGCCCAGGGAATGGGCTGAAGCTTTCTTT. This codes for CASSLPREWAEAFF. The chain couples TRBV5-4 to TRBJ1-1; D might be TRBD1 (5 bases). Trimming took off 1 base at V and 6 bases at J, with 13 bases between the two ends. CDR1 is SGHNT, CDR2 YYREEE, per germline (reference sequence). This CDR3 comprises 14 residues.

This clonotype was observed at least ten times. V is TRBV11-2 and J is TRBJ2-5, with a possible D match to TRBD2 (5 bases). The CDR3 runs 13 residues. CDR1 and CDR2 (germline): SGHAT, FQNNGV. The V end was cut by 4 bases, the J end by 5 bases, with 11 bases between. CDR3 loop: CASSSNSAETQYF. For the CDR3, the DNA is TGTGCCAGCAGCTCCAATAGCGCGGAGACCCAGTACTTC.

The chain links TRBV7-2 to TRBJ2-7; 7 positions agree with TRBD2. After removal of 1 base from V and 1 base from J, the junction contained 4 bases not matched to a gene. CDR3 length: 15 amino acids. Germline V gene data show CDR1 as SGHTA and CDR2 as FQGNSA. CDR3 DNA: TGTGCCAGCAGCTTAGATCCGGGAGGTTCCTACGAGCAGTACTTC. Translated, it gives CASSLDPGGSYEQYF.

The V and J genes are TRBV6-1 and TRBJ1-2; a possible D gene is TRBD1 (6 bases). Germline CDR1 MNHNS, CDR2 SASEGT. Trimming removed 0 bases from V and 1 base from J, with 9 bases in between. The CDR3 has 15 residues. In nucleotides, the CDR3 is TGTGCCAGCAGTGAAGCAGGGGGAGTTAACTATGGCTACACCTTC. Its translation is CASSEAGGVNYGYTF.

This clonotype appeared a single time. The chain joins TRBV27 to TRBJ2-4; D is undetermined. This CDR3 has 16 residues. V gave up 4 bases and J gave up 0 bases, with 13 bases separating them. Germline loops: CDR1 MNHEY, CDR2 SMNVEV (reference sequence). The CDR3 bases are TGTGCCAGCAGTTCCCGTCGGACGGCAGCCAAAAACATTCAGTACTTC. Its protein is CASSSRRTAAKNIQYF.

There are many counts of this clonotype. The chain carries TRBV7-2 and TRBJ1-1, with TRBD1 identical over 9 bases. The germline gives CDR1 SGHTA, CDR2 FQGNSA. V was pared by 5 bases and J by 8 bases, with 6 bases of the junction left unmatched. There are 13 residues in the CDR3. The CDR3 here is CASSPGDREEAFF. The CDR3 region has the DNA TGTGCCAGCAGCCCGGGGGACAGGGAGGAAGCTTTCTTT.

In DNA form, the CDR3 reads TGTGCCGCGGGGGAAGGAGGAACAGATACGCAGTATTTT. Its translation: CAAGEGGTDTQYF. The chain uses TRBV19 and TRBJ2-3, with 7 bases that match TRBD2. The germline gives CDR1 LNHDA, CDR2 SQIVND (reference sequence). The J segment lost 3 bases and the V segment lost 11 bases, leaving 8 bases of the junction unmatched. The length of the CDR3 is 13 residues. The entire variable domain, with the rest obtained from reference TRBV19 and TRBJ2-3, is as follows: DGGITQSPKYLFRKEGQNVTLSCEQNLNHDAMYWYRQDPGQGLRLIYYSQIVNDFQKGDIAEGYSVSREKKESFPLTVTSAQKNPTAFYLCAAGEGGTDTQYFGPGTRLTVL.

This clonotype was detected many times. This chain links TRBV7-8 with TRBJ2-1, with 9 bases fitting TRBD2. The ends lost 5 bases at V and 3 bases at J; junction bases unmatched: 14. This CDR3 contains 18 residues. Germline V gene data show CDR1 as SGHVS and CDR2 as FQNEAQ. This CDR3 reads CASSATGTSSGLYNEQFF. CDR3 coding DNA: TGTGCCAGCAGCGCAACCGGGACTAGCTCCGGACTCTACAATGAGCAGTTCTTC.

In this sample, this clonotype turned up a few times. The chain combines TRBV29-1 with TRBJ2-5; 10 nucleotides match TRBD2. Germline V gene lookup returns CDR1 SQVTM and CDR2 ANQGSEA. The CDR3 is made up of 14 amino acids. V shed 7 bases, J shed 5 bases, and the junction held 10 bases outside the gene matches. The CDR3 loop reads CSADKLAGGETQYF. For the CDR3, the DNA is TGCAGCGCAGATAAGTTAGCGGGAGGTGAGACCCAGTACTTC.

For this clonotype: The junction departs from the called germline gene at one end, perhaps through a read error. The CDR3 nucleotides are TGTTCCGGACAGCACCTCACCTACAATGAGCAGTTCTTC. The encoded protein is CSGQHLTYNEQFF. This chain uses TRBV29-1 with TRBJ2-1; D is possibly TRBD1 (6 bases). The CDR3 has 13 residues. Germline assignment: CDR1 SQVTM and CDR2 ANQGSEA.

The CDR3 protein is CASSLVPNGYEQYF. DNA for the CDR3: TGCGCCAGCAGCTTGGTACCTAACGGCTACGAGCAGTACTTC. This chain uses TRBV5-1 with TRBJ2-7, with D unresolved. The germline V gene has CDR1 SGHRS and CDR2 YFSETQ. The CDR3 is made up of 14 amino acids. The ends were cut back, 0 bases at V and 3 bases at J, with 10 bases in the middle.

The V and J genes are TRBV12-3 or TRBV12-4 and TRBJ1-5, with 7 bases lining up with TRBD1. CDR3 length: 15 amino acids. V lost 5 bases to trimming and J lost 3 bases; unmatched junction nucleotides: 7. CDR3 nucleotide sequence: TGTGCCAGCAGTCCAGGGGGGGGCCTCAATCAGCCCCAGCATTTT. Translated: CASSPGGGLNQPQHF.

The chain employs TRBV2 and TRBJ2-1; 9 positions match TRBD1. V shed 10 bases, J shed 4 bases, and the junction held 14 bases outside the gene matches. The CDR3 length is 16 residues. Germline CDR1 SNHLY, CDR2 FYNNEI. The CDR3: CATLYRGQGEYNEQFF. The CDR3 coding sequence is TGTGCCACCCTATACCGGGGACAGGGCGAATACAATGAGCAGTTCTTC. Full variable domain (rest looked up from reference TRBV2 and TRBJ2-1): EPEVTQTPSHQVTQMGQEVILRCVPISNHLYFYWYRQILGQKVEFLVSFYNNEISEKSEIFDDQFSVERPDGSNFTLKIRSTKLEDSAMYFCATLYRGQGEYNEQFFGPGTRLTVL.

This chain joins TRBV13 and TRBJ2-7, with TRBD1 identical over 10 bases. Germline trimming cut 1 base from V and 3 bases from J; bases unmatched to any gene: 6. The CDR3 runs to 16 residues. Germline CDR1 PRHDT, CDR2 FYEKMQ (reference sequence). The DNA for the CDR3 is TGTGCCAGCAGCTTAGTGGGACAGGGGCCTTTCTACGAGCAGTACTTC. Translating gives CASSLVGQGPFYEQYF.

The V call is TRBV20-1, the J call TRBJ2-5; 7 positions agree with TRBD2. Per the germline V gene, CDR1 is DFQATT and CDR2 is SNEGSKA (reference sequence). J was trimmed by 2 bases and V by 3 bases; bases with no gene match: 12. CDR3 length: 16 amino acids. The CDR3 nucleotides read TGCAGTGCTAGGAGGGGTAGCGGGCCTCTTCAAGAGACCCAGTACTTC. Translation gives CSARRGSGPLQETQYF.

This clonotype was counted a few times. J is TRBJ1-5 and V is TRBV5-8; TRBD1 matches 12 bases. CDR3 length equals 15 residues. The germline V gene has CDR1 SGHTS and CDR2 YDEGEE. Unmatched junction bases numbered 1, after V lost 0 bases and J lost 6 bases. CDR3 residues: CASSLGDRGLQPQHF. The CDR3 DNA is TGTGCCAGCAGCTTGGGGGACAGGGGGCTTCAGCCCCAGCATTTT.

This clonotype was found many times. The chain couples TRBV7-2 to TRBJ2-7, with D possibly TRBD1 on 5 matching bases. This CDR3 has 15 amino acids. The germline CDR1 and CDR2 sequences are SGHTA and FQGNSA. The V and J ends lost 6 bases and 2 bases respectively, with 17 bases between them. CDR3 bases: TGTGCCAGCAGTCCCACGTGGGGCGGAGCCTACGAGCAGTACTTC. The encoded protein is CASSPTWGGAYEQYF.

This clonotype came up many times. The chain combines TRBV29-1 with TRBJ2-5, with no clear D. Germline V gene sequence: CDR1 SQVTM, CDR2 ANQGSEA. This CDR3 is built from 12 residues. Trimming cost V 3 bases and J 5 bases, with 10 bases left between them. DNA of the CDR3: TGCAGCGTTGAGGCTGGTTCCGAGACCCAGTACTTC. Protein product: CSVEAGSETQYF.

This clonotype was seen at least ten times. The rearrangement links TRBV28 to TRBJ2-1; D is possibly TRBD2 (8 bases). Germline CDR1 MDHEN, CDR2 SYDVKM. CDR3 size: 16 residues. The ends were cut back, 5 bases at V and 8 bases at J, with 22 bases in the middle. The CDR3 is CASSGSGLGGGDEQFF. CDR3 bases: TGTGCCAGCAGTGGGTCGGGACTAGGGGGCGGAGATGAGCAGTTCTTC.

This rearrangement joins TRBV29-1 to TRBJ1-1, with 8 bases fitting TRBD1. CDR3 length: 12 amino acids. CDR1 is SQVTM, CDR2 ANQGSEA, per germline. With V trimmed by 7 bases and J by 6 bases, 7 bases remained unmatched. The CDR3: CSGQGALSEAFF. The CDR3 DNA reads TGCAGCGGGCAGGGGGCCTTGTCTGAAGCTTTCTTT.

This clonotype has at least ten counts. The gene calls are TRBV7-6 and TRBJ1-1; a weak D match, TRBD1 (5 bases). Germline lookup yields CDR1 SGHVS and CDR2 FNYEAQ. This CDR3 spans 16 amino acids. Deletions cut 1 base from V and 3 bases from J, with 15 bases between. The CDR3 nucleotides read TGTGCCAGCAGCTTAGAAAATGAGGGGCGGTACACTGAAGCTTTCTTT. Translated, it gives CASSLENEGRYTEAFF.

This clonotype was detected ten times or more. The gene calls are TRBV9 and TRBJ1-6; no definite D call. The V gene lost 4 bases and the J gene lost 6 bases, with 14 bases spanning the gap. CDR1 and CDR2 (germline): SGDLS, YYNGEE. The CDR3 is 15 residues long. As DNA, the CDR3 is TGTGCCAGCAGCTTCGGTCCCGCCCTTAATTCACCCCTCCACTTT. Its protein is CASSFGPALNSPLHF.

This clonotype turned up a few times. The rearrangement links TRBV28 to TRBJ1-2; 8 bases agree with TRBD1. Germline-derived CDR1 and CDR2 are MDHEN and SYDVKM. The CDR3 runs to 13 residues. Trimming took 6 bases from V and 1 from J; bases not matched to a gene: 1. Here the CDR3 DNA reads TGTGCCAGCAGGGACAGGGTTAACTATGGCTACACCTTC. Its protein product is CASRDRVNYGYTF.